The 21 T cell receptor beta chains below all came from one sample that was sequenced in a study of T cells in Graves' hyperthyroidism and ophthalmopathy. Amplified TCR beta CDR3 regions derived from RNA transcripts. Carried out on the TCR CDR3, a first-round RT-PCR used the HTBI primer set. Via MiXCR, TCRdb re-called the multiplex PCR reads, giving one row per CDR3 protein. The table has 450,000 to 550,000 distinct CDR3 sequences, approximately 25% seen once. Sequencing used blood. Receptors originate from a woman aged 25 to 45 with Graves' ophthalmopathy.

This clonotype occurred many times. This sequence joins TRBV10-3 and TRBJ1-1; TRBD1 agrees at 7 bases. The germline V gene has CDR1 ENHRY and CDR2 SYGVKD. The J segment lost 8 bases and the V segment lost 2 bases, leaving 5 bases of the junction unmatched. The CDR3 extends over 13 amino acids. CDR3 region: CAISEPTTGEAFF. The CDR3 bases are TGTGCCATCAGTGAGCCCACGACAGGGGAAGCTTTCTTT.

Ten or more counts support this clonotype. The chain links TRBV12-3 or TRBV12-4 to TRBJ1-3, with a weak D call TRBD1 (5 bases). Trimming took off 1 base at V and 6 bases at J, with 13 bases between the two ends. The CDR3 is made up of 15 amino acids. The CDR3 loop is CASSLGLGRENTIYF. CDR3 nucleotides: TGTGCCAGCAGTTTAGGCCTGGGACGTGAAAACACCATATATTTT.

This clonotype has ten or more counts. This chain links TRBV7-2 with TRBJ1-2, with D perhaps matching TRBD1 (5 bases). CDR1 SGHTA and CDR2 FQGNSA come from the germline V gene. The CDR3 totals 16 residues. V gave up 4 bases and J gave up 8 bases, with 23 bases separating them. This CDR3 reads CASSSITGAGGEGYTF. The DNA for the CDR3 is TGTGCCAGCAGCTCTATTACCGGGGCCGGGGGTGAGGGCTACACCTTC.

The rearrangement joins TRBV28 to TRBJ2-5, with 9 nucleotides matching TRBD2. Germline-derived CDR1 and CDR2 are MDHEN and SYDVKM. V trimming: 4 bases; J trimming: 2 bases; junction bases outside the gene matches: 8. This CDR3 is 16 amino acids long. The CDR3 sequence: CASSYTGTSWQETQYF. DNA for the CDR3: TGTGCCAGCAGTTACACTGGGACTAGCTGGCAAGAGACCCAGTACTTC.

Ten or more counts support this clonotype. J is TRBJ1-1 and V is TRBV12-3 or TRBV12-4; no clear D. V lost 8 bases, J lost 4 bases, and 14 bases lay in between. The CDR3 is 13 residues long. The DNA of the CDR3 is TGTGCCAGCGGGGTGGCCGGATCCACTGAAGCTTTCTTT. The encoded protein is CASGVAGSTEAFF.

V and J are TRBV15 and TRBJ2-5; D is perhaps TRBD1 (5 bases). V shed 3 bases and J shed 4 bases, with 12 bases lying between them. This CDR3 has 14 residues. CDR1 is LNHNV, CDR2 YYDKDF, per germline (reference sequence). The CDR3 nucleotides read TGTGCCACCAGCAGCCTAAGACAGATAGAGACCCAGTACTTC. It translates to CATSSLRQIETQYF. Full variable domain (outside the CDR3, taken from reference TRBV15 and TRBJ2-5): DAMVIQNPRYQVTQFGKPVTLSCSQTLNHNVMYWYQQKSSQAPKLLFHYYDKDFNNEADTPDNFQSRRPNTSFCFLDIRSPGLGDTAMYLCATSSLRQIETQYFGPGTRLLVL.

This clonotype was recorded at least ten times. The gene calls are TRBV6-2 or TRBV6-3 and TRBJ1-5; 8 bases map to TRBD1. Germline lookup yields CDR1 MNHEY and CDR2 SVGEGT. Germline trimming cut 0 bases from V and 0 bases from J; bases unmatched to any gene: 7. The CDR3 consists of 18 residues. The CDR3 loop reads CASSYSRTGGYSNQPQHF. As DNA, the CDR3 is TGTGCCAGCAGTTACTCGAGAACAGGGGGTTATAGCAATCAGCCCCAGCATTTT.

Ten or more counts support this clonotype. V and J are TRBV12-3 or TRBV12-4 and TRBJ2-5, with TRBD1 matching 12 bases. The CDR3 consists of 15 residues. The trim removed 5 bases at V and 5 bases at J, leaving 6 bases unmatched. CDR3 protein: CASSPGTGGGETQYF. CDR3 DNA: TGTGCCAGCAGTCCAGGGACAGGGGGCGGCGAGACCCAGTACTTC.

This clonotype was seen ten or more times. The V gene is TRBV28, the J gene TRBJ1-2; D is perhaps TRBD1 (5 bases). Trimming pared 6 bases from V and 7 bases from J, leaving 12 bases between. Per the germline V gene, CDR1 is MDHEN and CDR2 is SYDVKM. CDR3 length equals 12 residues. The DNA for the CDR3 is TGTGCCAGCAGCCCCAGGGTCGGTGGCTACACCTTC. Its protein product is CASSPRVGGYTF.

Ten or more counts support this clonotype. The rearrangement joins TRBV24-1 to TRBJ1-2; D gene ambiguous. The germline CDR1 and CDR2 sequences are KGHDR and SFDVKD. The V end lost 4 bases, the J end lost 4 bases, and 24 bases lay between the germline ends. This CDR3 is 18 amino acids long. The CDR3 coding sequence is TGTGCCACCAGTGACATACCAGATGGCATTGTAACTGGCTATGGCTACACCTTC. Protein sequence: CATSDIPDGIVTGYGYTF.

This rearrangement joins TRBV12-3 or TRBV12-4 to TRBJ2-7; tentatively, D is TRBD1 or TRBD2 (6 bases each). Deletions cut 6 bases from V and 3 bases from J, with 18 bases between. The CDR3 runs to 15 residues. CDR3 in amino acids: CASSVEGGWDYEQYF. CDR3 nucleotide sequence: TGTGCCAGCAGCGTAGAGGGGGGTTGGGACTACGAGCAGTACTTC.

This chain connects TRBV20-1 to TRBJ1-5, with D perhaps TRBD1 (6 bases). This CDR3 is built from 13 residues. From germline, CDR1 is DFQATT and CDR2 SNEGSKA (reference sequence). Trimming left V 6 bases short and J 3 bases short, with 12 bases between. CDR3: CSAHRDNNQPQHF. CDR3 nucleotide sequence: TGCAGTGCCCACCGGGACAACAATCAGCCCCAGCATTTT.

This clonotype was found a few times. The chain links TRBV3-1 to TRBJ1-1, with D possibly matching TRBD1 (5 bases). The CDR3 is made up of 14 amino acids. V lost 1 base, J lost 7 bases, and 13 bases lay in between. Germline V CDR1 and CDR2: LGHDT, YNNKEL (reference sequence). CDR3 DNA: TGTGCCAGCAGCCAAGCCTCCCGGAGGGGTGAAGCTTTCTTT. It yields the protein CASSQASRRGEAFF.

This clonotype was observed at least ten times. Here the CDR3 DNA reads TGTGCCAGTGGACGCCGGGACACCGAGGAAATTCAGTACTTC. As protein: CASGRRDTEEIQYF. The gene calls are TRBV19 and TRBJ2-4; D is possibly TRBD1 (6 bases). Germline V gene data show CDR1 as LNHDA and CDR2 as SQIVND (reference sequence). V was clipped by 8 bases and J by 10 bases, with 21 bases between them. This CDR3 is 14 amino acids long.

This clonotype was detected ten times or more. The chain employs TRBV6-2 or TRBV6-3 and TRBJ1-3; D remains unclear. The V end was cut by 5 bases, the J end by 3 bases, with 14 bases between. Per germline, CDR1 MNHEY and CDR2 SVGEGT. The CDR3 contains 15 residues. CDR3 amino acids: CASSKAGSNGNTIYF. CDR3 coding DNA: TGTGCCAGCAGTAAAGCCGGATCCAATGGAAACACCATATATTTT.

CDR3 sequence (DNA): TGCAGTGCTAGAGATGGGCAGCCAATCTCTGGAAACACCATATATTTT. This codes for CSARDGQPISGNTIYF. V usage is TRBV20-1 and J usage is TRBJ1-3; D ambiguous. Between the trimmed V and J ends, which lost 0 bases and 0 bases, there was a span of 12 bases. Germline loops: CDR1 DFQATT, CDR2 SNEGSKA (reference sequence). The length of the CDR3 is 16 residues.

This clonotype has ten or more counts. This could be a read error, since a much larger clone is one nucleotide away. The chain links TRBV6-1 to TRBJ2-7; D unresolved. V gave up 4 bases and J gave up 2 bases, with 0 bases separating them. The CDR3 has 10 residues. Germline V lookup: CDR1 MNHNS, CDR2 SASEGT. The CDR3 loop is CASSAYEQYF. The DNA for the CDR3 is TGTGCCAGCAGTGCCTACGAGCAGTACTTC.

This clonotype was found a few times. The chain uses TRBV12-3 or TRBV12-4 and TRBJ2-7, with D possibly matching TRBD2 (6 bases). The CDR3 has 11 amino acids. The CDR3 region is CTSSTKGGQYV. In DNA, the CDR3 is TGTACCAGCAGTACAAAGGGAGGGCAGTACGTC.

The sample holds many counts of this clonotype. The CDR3: CSAGEGRNQPQHF. Written as DNA, the CDR3 is TGCAGCGCTGGGGAGGGACGCAATCAGCCCCAGCATTTT. The chain joins TRBV20-1 to TRBJ1-5; possible D gene TRBD1, 5 bases. CDR3 length: 13 amino acids. Germline CDR1 reads DFQATT; CDR2 reads SNEGSKA (reference sequence).

This clonotype was counted ten times or more. The chain joins TRBV25-1 to TRBJ1-5; a weak D match, TRBD1 (5 bases). The CDR3 extends over 14 amino acids. In germline, CDR1 is MGHDK, CDR2 SYGVNS. V gave up 4 bases and J gave up 0 bases, with 7 bases separating them. CDR3 protein: CASSVGDSNQPQHF. CDR3 DNA sequence: TGTGCCAGCAGTGTAGGGGATAGCAATCAGCCCCAGCATTTT. The full variable domain, rest sourced from reference TRBV25-1 and TRBJ1-5, is EADIYQTPRYLVIGTGKKITLECSQTMGHDKMYWYQQDPGMELHLIHYSYGVNSTEKGDLSSESTVSRIRTEHFPLTLESARPSHTSQYLCASSVGDSNQPQHFGDGTRLSIL.

There are many counts of this clonotype. The chain links TRBV25-1 to TRBJ2-7; a weak D match, TRBD2 (6 bases). The CDR3 has 14 amino acids. CDR1 is MGHDK, CDR2 SYGVNS, per germline. V was trimmed by 8 bases and J by 4 bases, leaving 18 bases between them. CDR3 in DNA: TGTGCCAGCTCTCCGGGAGTCCCCCCTTACGAGCAGTACTTC. This translates into CASSPGVPPYEQYF.